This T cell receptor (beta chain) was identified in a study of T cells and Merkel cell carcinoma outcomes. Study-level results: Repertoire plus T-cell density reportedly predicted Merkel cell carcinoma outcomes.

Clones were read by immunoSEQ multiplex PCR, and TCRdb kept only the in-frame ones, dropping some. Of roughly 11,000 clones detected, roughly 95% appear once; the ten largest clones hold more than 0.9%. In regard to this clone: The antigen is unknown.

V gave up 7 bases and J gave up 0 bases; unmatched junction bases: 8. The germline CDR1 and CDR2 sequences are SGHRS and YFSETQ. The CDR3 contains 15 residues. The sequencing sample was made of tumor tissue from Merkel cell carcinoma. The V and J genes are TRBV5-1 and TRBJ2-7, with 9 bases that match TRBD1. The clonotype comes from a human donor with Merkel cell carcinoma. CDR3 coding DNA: TGCGCCAGCGCCCAGCGACAGGGGGGCTCCTACGAGCAGTACTTC. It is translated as CASAQRQGGSYEQYF.